The 13 T cell receptor beta chains below come from one sample, sequenced in a study of blood T cells in healthy people across ages. A sample-barcoded 5' primer and a J-beta primer mix were used in a second PCR of roughly 6 to 11 cycles. TCRdb called the 5' RACE reads again in MiXCR, with one record for every CDR3 protein. Here the sample spans about 780,000 distinct CDR3 sequences, around 24% being singletons. This sample was shared with a second study, whose subject was T cells of mothers and their children.

What was sequenced was blood. The origin of the receptors is a boy aged 5-17 years in good health.

Comments on this clonotype: A read error may produce the germline difference seen at one junction end. The chain links TRBV4-1 to TRBJ2-1, with 8 bases that match TRBD2. This CDR3 contains 15 residues. Germline assignment: CDR1 MGHRA and CDR2 YSYEKL. The CDR3 loop reads CASSQDVGGGEEQFF. The CDR3 coding sequence is TGTGCCAGCAGCCAAGATGTCGGGGGGGGCGAAGAGCAGTTCTTC.

The gene calls are TRBV15 and TRBJ2-1; D is unclear. Germline V gives CDR1 LNHNV, CDR2 YYDKDF (reference sequence). The CDR3 is 14 amino acids. Trimming shortened V by 0 bases and J by 0 bases, and 3 bases separated the two germline ends. The chain's CDR3 is CATSRDRSYNEQFF. The CDR3 nucleotides are TGTGCCACCAGCAGAGATCGCTCCTACAATGAGCAGTTCTTC.

The CDR3 bases are TGCAGTGCTAGAGTTGGTTGGGAGCTGTTTTTT. Protein product: CSARVGWELFF. V usage is TRBV20-1 and J usage is TRBJ2-2; D not certain. Germline V gene data show CDR1 as DFQATT and CDR2 as SNEGSKA (reference sequence). V was clipped by 1 base and J by 9 bases, with 6 bases between them. The CDR3 contains 11 residues.

This rearrangement joins TRBV27 to TRBJ2-5, with D maybe TRBD2 (5 bases). CDR3 length: 13 amino acids. Germline values: CDR1 MNHEY, CDR2 SMNVEV (reference sequence). V lost 5 bases and J 6 bases, leaving 13 bases between the germline ends. This CDR3 is CASSPTGSKTQYF. The CDR3, as DNA: TGTGCCAGCAGTCCGACGGGGTCGAAGACCCAGTACTTC.

This clonotype was observed a handful of times. This chain uses TRBV20-1 with TRBJ2-6, with a tentative D call TRBD2 (6 bases). Germline loops: CDR1 DFQATT, CDR2 SNEGSKA (reference sequence). V was clipped by 3 bases and J by 2 bases, with 14 bases between them. The CDR3 consists of 16 residues. The CDR3 sequence is CSARGGRGTGANVLTF. CDR3 DNA: TGCAGTGCTAGGGGGGGTCGGGGGACTGGGGCCAACGTCCTGACTTTC.

The gene calls are TRBV7-6 and TRBJ2-6; TRBD1 matches at 10 bases. In germline, CDR1 is SGHVS, CDR2 FNYEAQ. The CDR3 has 15 amino acids. The junction had 5 bases not matched to a gene; V was cut back by 8 bases and J by 4 bases. The CDR3 loop reads CASGDRGPGANVLTF. For the CDR3, the DNA is TGTGCCAGCGGAGACAGGGGGCCGGGGGCCAACGTCCTGACTTTC.

V and J are TRBV7-2 and TRBJ2-5; tentative D call: TRBD2 (6 bases). Between the trimmed V and J ends, which lost 4 bases and 5 bases, there was a span of 11 bases. The germline V gene has CDR1 SGHTA and CDR2 FQGNSA. The length of the CDR3 is 13 residues. The CDR3 is CASSSGTDETQYF. The DNA for the CDR3 is TGTGCCAGCAGCTCCGGGACTGATGAGACCCAGTACTTC. Looking up the rest from reference TRBV7-2 and TRBJ2-5 gives the full variable domain: GAGVSQSPSNKVTEKGKDVELRCDPISGHTALYWYRQSLGQGLEFLIYFQGNSAPDKSGLPSDRFSAERTGGSVSTLTIQRTQQEDSAVYLCASSSGTDETQYFGPGTRLLVL.

V usage is TRBV11-2 and J usage is TRBJ2-5, with a possible D match to TRBD2 (5 bases). CDR3 length: 16 residues. The V gene's germline CDR1 is SGHAT and CDR2 FQNNGV. Trimming stripped 4 bases from V and 5 bases from J, with 20 bases between. The CDR3 region has the DNA TGTGCCAGCAGCTCCCTCGGGATAGGGCGAGGGGAGACCCAGTACTTC. Translation: CASSSLGIGRGETQYF.

V gene TRBV5-1 combines with J gene TRBJ2-3; D gene uncertain. Germline CDR1 is SGHRS and CDR2 is YFSETQ. V gave up 1 base and J gave up 1 base, with 13 bases separating them. This CDR3 is 16 amino acids long. CDR3 protein: CASSLTHRQGTDTQYF. The DNA of the CDR3 is TGCGCCAGCAGCTTGACCCATCGGCAGGGCACAGATACGCAGTATTTT. The entire variable domain, with the rest obtained from reference TRBV5-1 and TRBJ2-3, is as follows: KAGVTQTPRYLIKTRGQQVTLSCSPISGHRSVSWYQQTPGQGLQFLFEYFSETQRNKGNFPGRFSGRQFSNSRSEMNVSTLELGDSALYLCASSLTHRQGTDTQYFGPGTRLTVL.

This clonotype was seen only once. The gene calls are TRBV20-1 and TRBJ1-1; 7 positions agree with TRBD1. The ends lost 3 bases at V and 3 bases at J; junction bases unmatched: 13. Germline V lookup: CDR1 DFQATT, CDR2 SNEGSKA (reference sequence). This CDR3 spans 16 amino acids. DNA for the CDR3: TGCAGTGCTAGCGGTCCGTGGGAGGGGGCTCACACTGAAGCTTTCTTT. Translating it yields CSASGPWEGAHTEAFF.

The chain recombines TRBV20-1 with TRBJ1-4; D is perhaps TRBD1 (5 bases). V lost 2 bases, J lost 7 bases, and 20 bases lay in between. This CDR3 is built from 16 residues. Germline V gene lookup returns CDR1 DFQATT and CDR2 SNEGSKA (reference sequence). The CDR3 sequence is CSARSSEGSRGEKLFF. In DNA, the CDR3 is TGCAGTGCTAGATCCTCGGAGGGGTCCCGGGGTGAAAAACTGTTTTTT.

The chain has TRBV6-5 and TRBJ2-7; D gene unclear. Germline V gene lookup returns CDR1 MNHEY and CDR2 SVGAGI. Trimming removed 10 bases at V and 3 bases at J, with 19 bases between. This CDR3 contains 14 residues. The CDR3 DNA reads as TGTGCCACATCGTCCCCCCTCGGGCACTACGAGCAGTACTTC. This codes for CATSSPLGHYEQYF.

The gene calls are TRBV11-2 and TRBJ2-3; tentative D call: TRBD2 (5 bases). Per the germline V gene, CDR1 is SGHAT and CDR2 is FQNNGV. The germline V and J ends were trimmed by 1 base and 7 bases, with 12 bases remaining between them. The CDR3 loop spans 14 amino acids. CDR3 DNA sequence: TGTGCCAGCAGCTTAGGAGGGATGCCAAATACGCAGTATTTT. Protein sequence: CASSLGGMPNTQYF. The full variable domain, with the rest looked up from reference TRBV11-2 and TRBJ2-3, is EAGVAQSPRYKIIEKRQSVAFWCNPISGHATLYWYQQILGQGPKLLIQFQNNGVVDDSQLPKDRFSAERLKGVDSTLKIQPAKLEDSAVYLCASSLGGMPNTQYFGPGTRLTVL.